These 9 T cell receptor beta chains were all obtained from the same sample, sequenced in a study of tumor-infiltrating lymphocytes in primary liver carcinoma. Reverse transcription of around 500 ng total RNA with a constant-region primer produced TCR beta cDNA. For TCR beta, libraries were produced by three nested multiplex PCR rounds using slightly modified ARM-PCR. A C-beta reverse primer was combined with TRBV1-TRBV30 forward primers in the first two PCR rounds, and each round had 10 cycles. TCRdb independently ran MiXCR on the multiplex PCR reads; one entry per CDR3 protein. Here the sample spans around 120,000 distinct CDR3 sequences, around 70% being singletons. Total RNA and DNA came together from approximately 22-30 mg of bulk tissue without cell sorting. Sequenced material: tumor-adjacent normal liver tissue. All receptors come from a woman aged 60 to 75 with primary liver carcinoma and hepatitis B virus infection.

Regarding this clonotype: The junction does not match germline at one end; this may be a read error. Here the CDR3 DNA reads TGTGCCAACAGCCAACCCGGAACTAGCGAGTACGAGCAGTACTTC. It codes for CANSQPGTSEYEQYF. The chain couples TRBV4-2 to TRBJ2-7, with 7 bases lining up with TRBD2. This CDR3 contains 15 residues. Germline CDR1 reads LGHNA; CDR2 reads YNFKEQ.

Concerning this clonotype: The CDR3 carries no conserved terminal phenylalanine or tryptophan, so it likely arises from a read error. The V gene is TRBV6-6, the J gene TRBJ1-1; D is ambiguous. CDR1 is MNHNY and CDR2 is SVGAGI in the germline V gene (reference sequence). There are 11 residues in the CDR3. CDR3 region: CANSYLVEAFL. For the CDR3, the DNA is TGTGCCAACAGTTACCTGGTTGAAGCTTTCCTT.

The chain carries TRBV29-1 and TRBJ2-1, with TRBD2 matching 12 bases. The germline gives CDR1 SQVTM, CDR2 ANQGSEA. Trimming cost V 8 bases and J 8 bases; bases outside gene matches: 19. The CDR3 is 17 amino acids. The CDR3 region is CSITGGLAGGSMDEQFF. The CDR3 region has the DNA TGCAGCATCACCGGGGGGCTAGCGGGAGGGTCCATGGATGAGCAGTTCTTC.

Concerning this clonotype itself: The junction differs from germline at one of its ends, possibly a read error. V and J are TRBV11-2 and TRBJ1-1; 7 bases match TRBD1. Germline V lookup: CDR1 SGHAT, CDR2 FQNNGV. The CDR3 is 13 residues long. CDR3 in DNA: TGTGCCAGCAGATTAGAGGCAGGGGGTGAAGTTTTCTTT. It codes for CASRLEAGGEVFF.

As regards this clonotype: The final CDR3 position lacks the conserved phenylalanine or tryptophan, pointing to a likely read error. V gene TRBV29-1 combines with J gene TRBJ2-1; D is unclear. The length of the CDR3 is 11 residues. The germline V and J ends were trimmed by 5 bases and 4 bases, with 6 bases remaining between them. CDR1 and CDR2 (germline): SQVTM, ANQGSEA. The CDR3 here is CSVKRYNEQFI. CDR3 DNA sequence: TGCAGCGTTAAGAGGTACAATGAGCAGTTCATC.

This clonotype was detected ten times or more. The chain is built from TRBV5-4 and TRBJ2-1, with TRBD1 identical over 8 bases. The germline CDR1 and CDR2 sequences are SGHNT and YYREEE (reference sequence). With V trimmed by 5 bases and J by 6 bases, 10 bases remained unmatched. CDR3 length: 15 amino acids. The CDR3 region has the DNA TGTGCCAGCAGACCAGGGGGCCGAGGGGGCAATGAGCAGTTCTTC. Protein: CASRPGGRGGNEQFF.

This clonotype was picked up one time. At one end, the junction sequence differs from germline, possibly due to a read error. V and J are TRBV7-9 and TRBJ2-7, with TRBD1 as a possible D gene (6 bases). Germline assignment: CDR1 SEHNR and CDR2 FQNEAQ (reference sequence). CDR3 length equals 16 residues. The CDR3 spells CASCLQGTTGAYEHYF. The CDR3 DNA is TGTGCCAGCTGCTTGCAGGGGACGACAGGCGCCTACGAGCACTACTTC.

On this clonotype: This may stem from a read error, because a much larger clone lies one nucleotide away. This sequence joins TRBV28 and TRBJ2-1; the D gene is possibly TRBD2 (5 bases). The CDR3 runs to 20 residues. Trimming cost V 6 bases and J 0 bases, with 27 bases left between them. Germline V gene lookup returns CDR1 MDHEN and CDR2 SYDVKM. The CDR3 DNA reads TGTGCCAGCAGAAAGATACTAAAGCGGAAGTTTTGTAGCTCCTACAATGAGCAGTTCTTC. It yields the protein CASRKILKRKFCSSYNEQFF. Full variable domain (outside the CDR3, taken from reference TRBV28 and TRBJ2-1): DVKVTQSSRYLVKRTGEKVFLECVQDMDHENMFWYRQDPGLGLRLIYFSYDVKMKEKGDIPEGYSVSREKKERFSLILESASTNQTSMYLCASRKILKRKFCSSYNEQFFGPGTRLTVL.

This clonotype showed up just once. At one end, the junction sequence differs from germline, possibly due to a read error. This chain uses TRBV11-2 with TRBJ2-5; D ambiguous. The CDR3 is 16 amino acids. Germline lookup yields CDR1 SGHAT and CDR2 FQNNGV. The CDR3 protein is CASSYSRGSWSETQYF. In DNA form, the CDR3 reads TGTGCCAGTAGCTACTCCCGTGGTAGCTGGAGTGAGACCCAGTACTTC.